A single sample gave rise to the 7 T cell receptor beta chains below, sequenced in a study of neurological immune-mediated disorders. MiXCR, run by TCRdb on the 5' RACE reads, gives a single entry per CDR3 protein. The sample shows around 30,000 distinct CDR3 sequences, roughly 4.4% of them seen only once. What was sequenced was PBMCs. These receptors all stem from a man between 18 and 35 years old in good health.

This clonotype was recorded at least ten times. The chain employs TRBV24-1 and TRBJ1-2, with a tentative D call TRBD1 (6 bases). Germline values: CDR1 KGHDR, CDR2 SFDVKD. V lost 7 bases and J 0 bases, leaving 8 bases between the germline ends. The CDR3 is made up of 13 amino acids. The CDR3 coding sequence is TGTGCCACCAGGGACAGCTCTAACTATGGCTACACCTTC. It is translated as CATRDSSNYGYTF.

The table lists this clonotype with many counts. This chain joins TRBV4-2 and TRBJ2-1; D not resolved. The CDR3 loop spans 14 amino acids. Germline V gene data show CDR1 as LGHNA and CDR2 as YNFKEQ. Deletions cut 5 bases from V and 6 bases from J, with 14 bases between. Here the CDR3 reads CASSYRLAANEQFF. CDR3 nucleotides: TGTGCCAGCAGCTATAGACTGGCTGCCAATGAGCAGTTCTTC.

The rearrangement links TRBV4-3 to TRBJ2-7; D not resolved. V was shortened by 0 bases and J by 5 bases, with 14 bases between the two germline ends. The CDR3 length is 15 residues. Germline lookup yields CDR1 LGHNA and CDR2 YSLEER. DNA of the CDR3: TGCGCCAGCAGCCAAGATTTTCGACTTTCTAACGAGCAGTACTTC. It translates to CASSQDFRLSNEQYF.

The chain uses TRBV5-1 and TRBJ2-7, with a tentative D call TRBD2 (5 bases). This CDR3 region has 18 residues. Germline V lookup: CDR1 SGHRS, CDR2 YFSETQ. Trimming took off 1 base at V and 0 bases at J, with 20 bases between the two ends. CDR3 sequence reads: CASSLHFLSAASSYEQYF. The CDR3, as DNA: TGCGCCAGCAGCTTGCATTTTCTCTCAGCGGCCTCCTCCTACGAGCAGTACTTC.

This clonotype has ten or more counts. The chain has TRBV7-9 and TRBJ1-2, with a weak D call TRBD1 (5 bases). Germline V gene lookup returns CDR1 SEHNR and CDR2 FQNEAQ (reference sequence). With 2 bases removed from V and 4 bases from J, the gap between germline ends came to 11 bases. The CDR3 runs to 14 residues. The CDR3 DNA sequence: TGTGCCAGCAGCTTAATAGGGGAAGGCTATGGCTACACCTTC. Protein product: CASSLIGEGYGYTF.

This rearrangement joins TRBV7-3 to TRBJ2-6, with unresolved D. CDR1 and CDR2 from the germline V gene are SGHTA and FQGTGA. The CDR3 is 12 residues long. The V and J ends lost 7 bases and 3 bases respectively, with 4 bases between them. The chain's CDR3 is CASKSGANVLTF. CDR3 DNA sequence: TGTGCCAGCAAAAGTGGGGCCAACGTCCTGACTTTC.

This clonotype has at least ten counts. The chain carries TRBV20-1 and TRBJ2-2; D might be TRBD2 (6 bases). Trimming removed 6 bases from V and 5 bases from J, with 10 bases in between. CDR1 is DFQATT and CDR2 is SNEGSKA in the germline V gene (reference sequence). The CDR3 is 12 residues long. CDR3: CSAETRTGELFF. In DNA, the CDR3 is TGCAGTGCCGAGACTAGGACCGGGGAGCTGTTTTTT.